This T cell receptor (beta chain) comes out of a study of cytomegalovirus exposure and HLA in healthy donors. Across the study: Tens of millions of unique TCRs, all from HLA-typed donors, were included in an early release of the data.

The germline CDR1 and CDR2 sequences are SGHDN and FVKESK. V dropped 1 base and J dropped 5 bases, with 8 bases sitting between them. This CDR3 region has 13 residues. This clone was counted a few times. The PCR employed 60 Vbeta primers together with 13 Jbeta primers. TCRdb keeps only in-frame clones here, not all; method: immunoSEQ multiplex PCR. The sample has approximately 160,000 clones, 65% to 85% seen once. The TCR originated in a man in his fifties in good health and CMV-seropositive. The chain links TRBV14 to TRBJ1-1, with D unclear. Sequencing was carried out using PBMCs. CDR3 in DNA: TGTGCCAGCAGCCAAGGAACGAGGACTGAAGCTTTCTTT. Translation gives CASSQGTRTEAFF.